Listed here are 2 T cell receptor beta chains from one sample, sequenced in a study of shared clonotypes between healthy human individuals. Clones were read by immunoSEQ multiplex PCR, and TCRdb kept only the in-frame ones, dropping some. The table has 490,000 or so clones, about three quarters seen once. Sequencing used PBMCs. These receptors all come from a middle-aged woman in good health. Some clones in this sample may be carry-over from other donors' samples.

This clone was counted only a few times. CDR3 residues: CASRKSWDVTEAFF. The DNA for the CDR3 is TGTGCCAGCAGAAAATCTTGGGATGTGACTGAAGCTTTCTTT. This sequence joins TRBV7-3 and TRBJ1-1, with D hard to call. The germline gives CDR1 SGHTA, CDR2 FQGTGA. The V end was cut by 6 bases, the J end by 5 bases, with 16 bases between. The CDR3 contains 14 residues.

This chain uses TRBV18 with TRBJ1-2, with a possible D match to TRBD1 (5 bases). The CDR3 extends over 15 amino acids. V gave up 1 base and J gave up 4 bases, with 13 bases separating them. Germline lookup yields CDR1 KGHSH and CDR2 LQKENI. CDR3 sequence (DNA): TGTGCCAGCTCACCACGGGGAGGGGAGAGCTATGGCTACACCTTC. Translated, it gives CASSPRGGESYGYTF.